This T cell receptor (beta chain) originates from a study of T cell repertoires in cytomegalovirus infection. Study summary: The authors relied on CMV epitopes, both recently identified HLA-C-restricted and well-studied HLA-B-restricted. Carrying CMV and the relevant HLA type showed in public TCR beta signatures. Study-wide results and limits: Predominance within the ex vivo response was attributable to HLA-C-restricted CMV-specific TCR beta clonotypes.

MiXCR was run by TCRdb on the reads, yielding one entry per CDR3 protein. The sample includes about 770,000 distinct CDR3 sequences, approximately 32% seen only once; the top ten take approximately 14%. This clonotype has only a few counts. What it binds is not known. The receptor was derived from a human donor in good health (CMV status not recorded). Some clones in this sample may be carry-over from other donors' samples. The input for sequencing was cultured CD8+ T cells from PBMCs, taken from culture after CMV antigen stimulation.

CDR3 coding DNA: TGTGCCAGCAGCTCTCCGGGACAGGGTACCCACGAGCAGTACTTC. Its translation: CASSSPGQGTHEQYF. J is TRBJ2-7 and V is TRBV7-9, with 9 nucleotides matching TRBD1. The germline V gene has CDR1 SEHNR and CDR2 FQNEAQ (reference sequence). V was clipped by 4 bases and J by 5 bases; unmatched bases: 9. The CDR3 sequence is 15 residues long.